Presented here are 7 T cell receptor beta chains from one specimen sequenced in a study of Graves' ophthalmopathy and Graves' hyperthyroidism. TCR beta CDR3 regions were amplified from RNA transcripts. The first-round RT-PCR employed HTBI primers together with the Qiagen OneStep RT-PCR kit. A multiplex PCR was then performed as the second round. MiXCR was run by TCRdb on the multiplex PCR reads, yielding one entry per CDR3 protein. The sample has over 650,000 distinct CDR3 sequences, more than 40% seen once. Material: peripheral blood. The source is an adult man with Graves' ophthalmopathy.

The CDR3 coding sequence is TGTGCCATCGTTGGCGGGACAGGGCCTAACTATGGCTACACCTTC. Protein: CAIVGGTGPNYGYTF. The rearrangement uses TRBV10-3 and TRBJ1-2; 9 nucleotides agree with TRBD1. Trimming at V came to 8 bases and at J to 0 bases, leaving 7 bases not matched to a gene. CDR3 size: 15 residues. Germline CDR1 ENHRY, CDR2 SYGVKD.

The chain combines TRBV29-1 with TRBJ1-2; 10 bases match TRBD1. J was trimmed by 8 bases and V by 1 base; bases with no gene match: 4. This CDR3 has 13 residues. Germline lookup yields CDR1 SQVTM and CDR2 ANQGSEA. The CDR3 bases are TGCAGCGTTGAAGGACAGGGGGCGGAGGGCTACACCTTC. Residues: CSVEGQGAEGYTF.

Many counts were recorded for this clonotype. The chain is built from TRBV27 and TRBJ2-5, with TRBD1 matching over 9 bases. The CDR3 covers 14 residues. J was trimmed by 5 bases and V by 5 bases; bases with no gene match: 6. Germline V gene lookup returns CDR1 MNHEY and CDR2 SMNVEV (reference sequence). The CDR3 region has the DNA TGTGCCAGCAGTGCAAGACAGGGGGTGGAGACCCAGTACTTC. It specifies CASSARQGVETQYF.

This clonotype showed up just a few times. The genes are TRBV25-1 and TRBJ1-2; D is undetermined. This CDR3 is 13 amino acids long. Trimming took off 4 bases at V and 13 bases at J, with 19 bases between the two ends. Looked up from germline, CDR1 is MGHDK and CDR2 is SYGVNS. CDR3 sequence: CASSGGGLYVCTF. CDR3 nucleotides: TGTGCCAGCAGTGGGGGAGGCCTCTACGTCTGCACCTTC.

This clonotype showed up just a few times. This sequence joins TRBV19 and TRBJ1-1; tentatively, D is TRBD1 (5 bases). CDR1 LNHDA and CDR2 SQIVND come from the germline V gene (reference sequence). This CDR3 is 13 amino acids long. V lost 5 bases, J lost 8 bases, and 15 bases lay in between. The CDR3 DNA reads TGTGCCAGTAGTTCAGGGACGAGGGGAGAAGCTTTCTTT. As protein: CASSSGTRGEAFF.

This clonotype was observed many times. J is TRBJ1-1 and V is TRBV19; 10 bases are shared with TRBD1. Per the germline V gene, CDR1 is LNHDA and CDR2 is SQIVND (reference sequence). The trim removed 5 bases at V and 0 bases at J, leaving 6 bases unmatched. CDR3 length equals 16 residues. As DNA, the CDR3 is TGTGCCAGTAGTTTGGGACAGGGGTTCATGAACACTGAAGCTTTCTTT. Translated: CASSLGQGFMNTEAFF.

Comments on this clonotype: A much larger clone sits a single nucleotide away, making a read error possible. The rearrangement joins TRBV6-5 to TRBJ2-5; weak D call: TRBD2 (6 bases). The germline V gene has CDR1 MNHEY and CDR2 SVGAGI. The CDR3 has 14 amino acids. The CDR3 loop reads CASSSWGEQGTQYF. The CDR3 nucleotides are TGTGCCAGCAGTTCCTGGGGGGAACAAGGGACCCAGTACTTC.